These 17 T cell receptor beta chains came from one sample sequenced in a study of spatial heterogeneity in lung cancer. One entry per CDR3 protein, called by TCRdb with MiXCR from the 5' RACE reads. There are more than 550 distinct CDR3 sequences in the sample; around 29% occur only once, and approximately 24% lies in the top ten. The time point here: sample taken at primary tumor resection. The source was normal lung tissue next to the tumor, collected at surgery. The receptors here all came from a male donor with early-stage non-small cell lung cancer.

Remarks on this clonotype: The library was prepared for alpha chains; this beta chain is a stray read, so its frequency means little. CDR3 sequence reads: CASRLAGGNEQFF. The DNA of the CDR3 is TGTGCCAGCAGACTAGCGGGGGGGAATGAGCAGTTCTTC. The chain recombines TRBV6-5 with TRBJ2-1, with 13 bases identical to TRBD2. CDR1 and CDR2 (germline): MNHEY, SVGAGI. V shed 6 bases and J 7 bases; nucleotides not matched to a gene: 0. The CDR3 is 13 amino acids.

This clonotype is termed large. Found in a library prepared for alpha chains, this beta chain is an off-target read, and its abundance has little meaning. The chain uses TRBV6-1 and TRBJ2-1; D may be TRBD2 (5 bases). Between the trimmed V and J ends, which lost 2 bases and 8 bases, there was a span of 10 bases. Germline CDR1 MNHNS, CDR2 SASEGT. This CDR3 is 13 amino acids long. The CDR3 sequence is CASSEWENYEQFF. The CDR3 coding sequence is TGTGCCAGCAGTGAATGGGAGAACTATGAGCAGTTCTTC.

On this clonotype: This beta chain is an off-target read within a library intended for alpha chains, so its frequency means little. The chain couples TRBV20-1 to TRBJ2-1; TRBD2 matches 8 bases. The CDR3 is 18 amino acids. The germline V gene encodes CDR1 DFQATT and CDR2 SNEGSKA (reference sequence). V lost 5 bases to trimming and J lost 7 bases; unmatched junction nucleotides: 22. CDR3 residues: CSAFRTSRGSNMGNEQFF. CDR3 nucleotide sequence: TGCAGTGCTTTTCGGACTAGCCGGGGTTCAAACATGGGGAATGAGCAGTTCTTC.

This clonotype was found once. The size of this beta chain means little, since it is a stray read in a library made for alpha chains. The chain recombines TRBV6-2 or TRBV6-3 with TRBJ2-1, with 12 bases aligning to TRBD2. The CDR3 extends over 15 amino acids. CDR1 MNHEY and CDR2 SVGEGT come from the germline V gene. With 8 bases clipped from V and 8 bases from J, the junction kept 10 bases outside the gene matches. The CDR3, as DNA: TGTGCCAGCTCTCATGGGCTAGCGGGGGGGCATGAGCAGTTCTTC. This encodes CASSHGLAGGHEQFF.

On this clonotype itself: This beta chain is off target for a library built for alpha chains, so its abundance means little. This chain joins TRBV7-9 and TRBJ2-5; 7 nucleotides agree with TRBD1. The CDR3 loop spans 14 amino acids. Per the germline V gene, CDR1 is SEHNR and CDR2 is FQNEAQ (reference sequence). V lost 4 bases to trimming and J lost 4 bases; unmatched junction nucleotides: 6. In DNA form, the CDR3 reads TGTGCCAGCAGCTGGACAGGACGAGGAGAGACCCAGTACTTC. Protein sequence: CASSWTGRGETQYF. Full variable domain (missing parts from reference TRBV7-9 and TRBJ2-5): DTGVSQNPRHKITKRGQNVTFRCDPISEHNRLYWYRQTLGQGPEFLTYFQNEAQLEKSRLLSDRFSAERPKGSFSTLEIQRTEQGDSAMYLCASSWTGRGETQYFGPGTRLLVL.

Note on this clonotype: For a library built for alpha chains, this beta chain is a stray read; little rests on its size. The rearrangement joins TRBV6-2 or TRBV6-3 to TRBJ2-7; 9 nucleotides agree with TRBD1. The CDR3 length is 14 residues. V was pared by 6 bases and J by 2 bases, with 5 bases of the junction left unmatched. Germline loops: CDR1 MNHEY, CDR2 SVGEGT. CDR3 loop: CASSPRQGAYEQYF. CDR3 sequence (DNA): TGTGCCAGCAGCCCTCGACAGGGGGCCTACGAGCAGTACTTC.

To note about this clonotype: For a library built for alpha chains, this beta chain is a stray read; little rests on its size. The V gene is TRBV6-1, the J gene TRBJ2-1; D is unresolved. CDR1 is MNHNS and CDR2 is SASEGT in the germline V gene. This CDR3 spans 15 amino acids. The V and J ends lost 8 bases and 1 base respectively, with 15 bases between them. DNA for the CDR3: TGTGCCAGCGGCGGAGATATTGGGTCCTACAATGAGCAGTTCTTC. It codes for CASGGDIGSYNEQFF.

A remark on this clonotype: The library was built for alpha chains, so this beta chain is an off-target read and its size means little. The V call is TRBV7-3, the J call TRBJ1-3; D gene ambiguous. Trimming removed 5 bases from V and 5 bases from J, with 13 bases in between. This CDR3 contains 14 residues. Germline CDR1 SGHTA, CDR2 FQGTGA. The CDR3 DNA follows: TGTGCCAGCAGCCCCGAGGCCGGTAGAAACACCATATATTTT. Its protein is CASSPEAGRNTIYF.

A word on this clonotype: A library prepared for alpha chains yielded this beta chain as an off-target read; its size is of little meaning. This rearrangement joins TRBV29-1 to TRBJ2-7, with TRBD1 matching over 9 bases. Unmatched junction bases numbered 9, after V lost 1 base and J lost 5 bases. The CDR3 length is 15 residues. Looked up from germline, CDR1 is SQVTM and CDR2 is ANQGSEA. The CDR3 spells CSVEVLGQGNNEQYF. CDR3 DNA: TGCAGCGTTGAAGTATTAGGACAGGGGAACAACGAGCAGTACTTC.

This clonotype was seen only a few times. The size of this beta chain means little, since it is a stray read in a library made for alpha chains. V is TRBV28 and J is TRBJ2-2; TRBD1 matches at 8 bases. This CDR3 is built from 17 residues. V trimming: 4 bases; J trimming: 0 bases; junction bases outside the gene matches: 7. In germline, CDR1 is MDHEN, CDR2 SYDVKM. The CDR3 sequence: CASSSYRTGPNTGELFF. In DNA, the CDR3 is TGTGCCAGCAGTTCATACCGGACAGGGCCGAACACCGGGGAGCTGTTTTTT.

The table lists this clonotype with a few counts. A library prepared for alpha chains yielded this beta chain as an off-target read; its size is of little meaning. The CDR3 sequence is CSADRAQETQYF. The CDR3 DNA reads TGCAGTGCTGACAGGGCCCAAGAGACCCAGTACTTC. V usage is TRBV20-1 and J usage is TRBJ2-5; 7 bases map to TRBD1. Per the germline V gene, CDR1 is DFQATT and CDR2 is SNEGSKA (reference sequence). CDR3 length: 12 residues. The V segment lost 5 bases and the J segment 1 base; nucleotides outside the gene matches: 1.

A word on this clonotype: This beta chain came through as a stray read in a library set up for alpha chains, and its size says little. This rearrangement joins TRBV7-2 to TRBJ2-7; TRBD2 is a possible D gene (5 bases). The CDR3 runs to 16 residues. From germline, CDR1 is SGHTA and CDR2 FQGNSA. Trimming removed 5 bases at V and 3 bases at J, with 20 bases between. CDR3 protein: CASSPRTPPPLYEQYF. Here the CDR3 DNA reads TGTGCCAGCAGCCCGCGGACTCCCCCACCCCTCTACGAGCAGTACTTC.

This clonotype is labeled large. With the library built for alpha chains, this beta chain is off target and its frequency is not meaningful. This chain joins TRBV5-5 and TRBJ2-7; D is unclear. V lost 3 bases and J lost 1, with 5 bases in between. Germline V gene lookup returns CDR1 SGHKS and CDR2 YYEKEE (reference sequence). The CDR3 runs to 12 residues. The CDR3 sequence: CASSSASYEQYF. In DNA, the CDR3 is TGTGCCAGCAGCTCGGCTTCCTACGAGCAGTACTTC.

About this clonotype: This beta chain represents an off-target read in a library built for alpha chains; its size is of limited meaning. This chain connects TRBV14 to TRBJ2-1; D may be TRBD2 (5 bases). Trimming left V 4 bases short and J 4 bases short, with 14 bases between. The CDR3 is 15 residues long. CDR1 SGHDN and CDR2 FVKESK come from the germline V gene. The DNA of the CDR3 is TGTGCCAGCAGCCCAATTTCCGGGAATTACAATGAGCAGTTCTTC. It yields the protein CASSPISGNYNEQFF.

In regard to this clonotype: This beta chain is a stray sequence in a library constructed for alpha chains; its clone size is not meaningful. The V and J genes are TRBV7-9 and TRBJ2-2, with D perhaps assigned TRBD1 or TRBD2 (5 bases each). V shed 5 bases and J shed 3 bases, with 10 bases lying between them. The CDR3 spans 14 residues. Germline V CDR1 and CDR2: SEHNR, FQNEAQ (reference sequence). The CDR3 coding sequence is TGTGCCAGCAGCCGGGACGGTTACACCGGGGAGCTGTTTTTT. Its translation is CASSRDGYTGELFF.

As to this clonotype: Because this beta chain is a stray read in a library intended to capture alpha chains, its abundance should not be given much weight. This chain connects TRBV19 to TRBJ2-3; D is possibly TRBD2 (6 bases). Germline V lookup: CDR1 LNHDA, CDR2 SQIVND (reference sequence). Trimming pared 1 base from V and 1 base from J, leaving 6 bases between. The CDR3 length is 14 residues. CDR3 nucleotide sequence: TGTGCCAGTAGTATAGCGGGAGGCACAGATACGCAGTATTTT. Amino acid sequence: CASSIAGGTDTQYF.

A word on this clonotype: This beta chain came through as a stray read in a library set up for alpha chains, and its size says little. The V call is TRBV28, the J call TRBJ2-7, with D possibly TRBD2 on 5 matching bases. The CDR3 runs to 15 residues. The V end was cut by 6 bases, the J end by 5 bases, with 20 bases between. In germline, CDR1 is MDHEN, CDR2 SYDVKM. The CDR3 loop is CASRPVRDSRNEQYF. CDR3 coding DNA: TGTGCCAGCAGACCGGTCCGGGATTCGAGGAACGAGCAGTACTTC. Combining the CDR3 with reference TRBV28 and TRBJ2-7 gives the whole variable domain DVKVTQSSRYLVKRTGEKVFLECVQDMDHENMFWYRQDPGLGLRLIYFSYDVKMKEKGDIPEGYSVSREKKERFSLILESASTNQTSMYLCASRPVRDSRNEQYFGPGTRLTVT.